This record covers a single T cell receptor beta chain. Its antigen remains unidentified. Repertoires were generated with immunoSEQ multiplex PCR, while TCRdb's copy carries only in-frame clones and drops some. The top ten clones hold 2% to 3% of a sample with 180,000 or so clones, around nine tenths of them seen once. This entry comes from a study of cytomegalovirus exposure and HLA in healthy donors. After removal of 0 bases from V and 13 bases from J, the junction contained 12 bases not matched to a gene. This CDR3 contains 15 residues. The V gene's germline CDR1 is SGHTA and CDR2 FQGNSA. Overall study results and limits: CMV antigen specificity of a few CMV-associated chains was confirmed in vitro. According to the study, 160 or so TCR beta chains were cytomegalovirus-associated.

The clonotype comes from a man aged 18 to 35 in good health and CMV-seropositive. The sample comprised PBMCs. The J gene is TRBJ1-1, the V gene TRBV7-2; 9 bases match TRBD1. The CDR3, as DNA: TGTGCCAGCAGCTTAGCGCCGGGACAGGGCCTGTTGATTTTCTTT. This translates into CASSLAPGQGLLIFF.